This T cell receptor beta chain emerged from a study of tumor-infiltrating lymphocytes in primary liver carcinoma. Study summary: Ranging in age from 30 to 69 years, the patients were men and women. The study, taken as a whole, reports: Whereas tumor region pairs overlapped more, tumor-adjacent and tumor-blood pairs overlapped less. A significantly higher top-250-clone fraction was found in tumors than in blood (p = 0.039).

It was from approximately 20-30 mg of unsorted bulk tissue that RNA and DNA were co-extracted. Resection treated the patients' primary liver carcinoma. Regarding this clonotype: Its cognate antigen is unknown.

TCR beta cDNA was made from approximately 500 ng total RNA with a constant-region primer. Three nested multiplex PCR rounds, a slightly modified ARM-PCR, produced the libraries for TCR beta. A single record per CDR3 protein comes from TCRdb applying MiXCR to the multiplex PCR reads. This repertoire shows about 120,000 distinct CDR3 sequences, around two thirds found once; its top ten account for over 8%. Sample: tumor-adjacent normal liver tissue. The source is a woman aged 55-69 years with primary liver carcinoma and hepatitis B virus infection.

CDR3 bases: TGTGCCATCAGTGAGGCAGGGGGTATTAACACTGAAGCTTTCTTT. Protein: CAISEAGGINTEAFF. V gene TRBV10-3 combines with J gene TRBJ1-1; TRBD1 aligns across 7 bases. The CDR3 contains 15 residues. The V gene end was trimmed by 2 bases and the J gene end by 2 bases; junction bases not matched to a gene: 5. Germline V gives CDR1 ENHRY, CDR2 SYGVKD.